Following are 31 T cell receptor beta chains from one sample sequenced in a study of CD8+ T cells in alopecia areata. RNA was isolated and reverse transcribed to cDNA, the sequencing template. Clones were read by immunoSEQ multiplex PCR, and TCRdb kept only the in-frame ones, dropping some. The data contain about 110,000 clones, 45% to 60% of them seen just once; the ten biggest clones take up 20% to 25%. The sequenced sample consisted of NKG2D-low CD8+ T cells sorted from blood. These receptors were taken from a human donor with alopecia areata.

The chain employs TRBV5-8 and TRBJ2-3, with TRBD2 matching 14 bases. The CDR3 totals 17 residues. The ends lost 5 bases at V and 2 bases at J; junction bases unmatched: 7. Per the germline V gene, CDR1 is SGHTS and CDR2 is YDEGEE. CDR3 DNA sequence: TGTGCCAGCAGTTTTGGACTAGCGGGAGGCCCCACAGATACGCAGTATTTT. Its translation is CASSFGLAGGPTDTQYF.

The chain recombines TRBV27 with TRBJ2-7, with 13 bases lining up with TRBD2. CDR3 length: 14 residues. Germline trimming cut 7 bases from V and 6 bases from J; bases unmatched to any gene: 6. Germline CDR1 and CDR2: MNHEY and SMNVEV (reference sequence). The CDR3 sequence is CASTWTSGSSEQYF. In DNA, the CDR3 is TGTGCCAGCACTTGGACTAGCGGGAGCTCCGAGCAGTACTTC.

The CDR3 sequence is CSVELRGGETQYF. The CDR3 nucleotides read TGCAGCGTTGAATTGCGGGGAGGGGAGACCCAGTACTTC. The genes are TRBV29-1 and TRBJ2-5; TRBD2 matches at 7 bases. After removal of 2 bases from V and 5 bases from J, the junction contained 5 bases not matched to a gene. This CDR3 comprises 13 residues. Germline-derived CDR1 and CDR2 are SQVTM and ANQGSEA.

The gene calls are TRBV7-3 and TRBJ2-2, with D hard to call. The CDR3 spans 15 residues. The V and J ends lost 3 bases and 4 bases respectively, with 12 bases between them. Germline V gene lookup returns CDR1 SGHTA and CDR2 FQGTGA. The CDR3 nucleotides are TGTGCCAGCAGCTTTGGCGGAGCGAGCACCGGGGAGCTGTTTTTT. As protein: CASSFGGASTGELFF.

The gene calls are TRBV19 and TRBJ2-1; 7 bases are a match to TRBD2. This CDR3 comprises 16 residues. From germline, CDR1 is LNHDA and CDR2 SQIVND (reference sequence). The ends lost 6 bases at V and 8 bases at J; junction bases unmatched: 16. As DNA, the CDR3 is TGTGCCAGTAGAGGATTCTATGGCGGGAGTACAGATGAGCAGTTCTTC. It encodes CASRGFYGGSTDEQFF.

The V call is TRBV7-6, the J call TRBJ2-5; no clear D. Between the trimmed V and J ends, which lost 5 bases and 2 bases, there was a span of 9 bases. The CDR3 has 13 residues. Germline CDR1 SGHVS, CDR2 FNYEAQ. CDR3 sequence: CASSNELQETQYF. CDR3 DNA: TGTGCCAGCAGCAACGAACTGCAAGAGACCCAGTACTTC.

This chain connects TRBV5-1 to TRBJ1-2, with a tentative D call TRBD1 (6 bases). Deletions cut 4 bases from V and 8 bases from J, with 15 bases between. The CDR3 covers 13 residues. Germline V gene sequence: CDR1 SGHRS, CDR2 YFSETQ. CDR3 sequence (DNA): TGCGCCAGCAGCATACTGGACAGTACGGGCTACACCTTC. Translating it yields CASSILDSTGYTF.

The rearrangement uses TRBV10-3 and TRBJ2-7; 10 bases are shared with TRBD1. V lost 6 bases, J lost 3 bases, and 5 bases stayed unmatched. The germline CDR1 and CDR2 sequences are ENHRY and SYGVKD. The CDR3 has 14 residues. The DNA for the CDR3 is TGTGCCATCAGGAAGACAGGGGGCCACTACGAGCAGTACTTC. Amino acid sequence: CAIRKTGGHYEQYF.

This clone has only one observation. The chain couples TRBV29-1 to TRBJ2-7; D is perhaps TRBD2 (6 bases). Trimming stripped 1 base from V and 3 bases from J, with 13 bases between. Germline loops: CDR1 SQVTM, CDR2 ANQGSEA. CDR3 length equals 14 residues. The CDR3 region is CSVEGDADYYEQYF. The CDR3, as DNA: TGCAGCGTTGAAGGAGACGCGGACTACTACGAGCAGTACTTC.

V and J are TRBV13 and TRBJ2-1, with D unresolved. The V gene lost 1 base and the J gene lost 8 bases, with 9 bases spanning the gap. Germline CDR1 PRHDT, CDR2 FYEKMQ (reference sequence). CDR3 size: 13 residues. In DNA form, the CDR3 reads TGTGCCAGCAGCTTAGCCCTACAAGATGAGCAGTTCTTC. Amino acids: CASSLALQDEQFF.

The chain has TRBV6-5 and TRBJ2-1, with D perhaps TRBD1 (5 bases). V lost 2 bases to trimming and J lost 6 bases, with 8 bases between them. The CDR3 totals 13 residues. The germline V gene has CDR1 MNHEY and CDR2 SVGAGI. The CDR3 DNA reads as TGTGCCAGCAGTTACGGCAGGGCCAATGAGCAGTTCTTC. It yields the protein CASSYGRANEQFF.

J is TRBJ2-2 and V is TRBV6-5; 12 nucleotides agree with TRBD2. CDR1 is MNHEY and CDR2 is SVGAGI in the germline V gene. This CDR3 contains 14 residues. Losses at the gene ends were 6 bases for V and 6 bases for J; bases not matched to a gene: 2. The chain's CDR3 is CASSRTSGAGELFF. The DNA for the CDR3 is TGTGCCAGCAGCCGGACTAGCGGGGCCGGGGAGCTGTTTTTT.

The CDR3 DNA follows: TGTGCCAGCAGCTTGGGGTCGTCTGAAGCTTTCTTT. As protein: CASSLGSSEAFF. The genes are TRBV7-2 and TRBJ1-1; D is undetermined. This CDR3 is built from 12 residues. In germline, CDR1 is SGHTA, CDR2 FQGNSA. With 3 bases removed from V and 6 bases from J, the gap between germline ends came to 8 bases.

The chain couples TRBV13 to TRBJ2-1, with D tentatively TRBD2 (6 bases). Germline lookup yields CDR1 PRHDT and CDR2 FYEKMQ (reference sequence). The CDR3 is 14 residues long. The germline V and J ends were trimmed by 4 bases and 0 bases, with 7 bases remaining between them. CDR3: CASSSSDSYNEQFF. The CDR3 coding sequence is TGTGCCAGCAGCTCTAGCGACTCCTACAATGAGCAGTTCTTC.

The chain carries TRBV28 and TRBJ2-5, with 8 bases fitting TRBD1. Germline V gene data show CDR1 as MDHEN and CDR2 as SYDVKM. The V gene end was trimmed by 9 bases and the J gene end by 0 bases; junction bases not matched to a gene: 3. CDR3 length: 13 residues. CDR3: CASKDRDQETQYF. DNA for the CDR3: TGTGCCAGTAAGGACAGGGACCAAGAGACCCAGTACTTC.

The rearrangement uses TRBV7-9 and TRBJ2-5; 8 bases fit TRBD2. The V segment lost 11 bases and the J segment 1 base; nucleotides outside the gene matches: 12. The CDR3 is 15 amino acids. Germline V gives CDR1 SEHNR, CDR2 FQNEAQ (reference sequence). CDR3 sequence reads: CAAGRAGAGQETQYF. DNA for the CDR3: TGTGCCGCAGGACGAGCGGGAGCCGGCCAAGAGACCCAGTACTTC.

This sequence joins TRBV7-9 and TRBJ1-1; a possible D gene is TRBD1 (5 bases). V was cut by 0 bases and J by 2 bases, with 13 bases left in between. CDR1 is SEHNR and CDR2 is FQNEAQ in the germline V gene (reference sequence). The CDR3 spans 16 residues. The CDR3 nucleotides are TGTGCCAGCAGCTTAGCGAGACAGAAAAGAAACACTGAAGCTTTCTTT. Translation gives CASSLARQKRNTEAFF.

The rearrangement joins TRBV27 to TRBJ2-7; D not certain. V was cut by 5 bases and J by 6 bases, with 17 bases left in between. Germline lookup yields CDR1 MNHEY and CDR2 SMNVEV (reference sequence). CDR3 length: 14 amino acids. CDR3 nucleotide sequence: TGTGCCAGCAGTCTCAGCGTCGTAATGGGCGAGCAGTACTTC. Translation: CASSLSVVMGEQYF.

The chain links TRBV29-1 to TRBJ2-7; the match to TRBD1 covers 8 bases. The CDR3 is made up of 14 amino acids. Per the germline V gene, CDR1 is SQVTM and CDR2 is ANQGSEA. The junction had 5 bases not matched to a gene; V was cut back by 4 bases and J by 0 bases. CDR3 residues: CSVGGQEFSYEQYF. The CDR3 DNA is TGCAGCGTTGGGGGACAGGAGTTCTCCTACGAGCAGTACTTC.

V and J are TRBV29-1 and TRBJ2-1; 7 nucleotides line up with TRBD2. Germline trimming cut 4 bases from V and 2 bases from J; bases unmatched to any gene: 5. The CDR3 is 14 amino acids. Germline V gene data show CDR1 as SQVTM and CDR2 as ANQGSEA. CDR3 DNA: TGCAGCGTTGGGGCGGGAGTCCCCTACAATGAGCAGTTCTTC. Translation gives CSVGAGVPYNEQFF.

The chain has TRBV2 and TRBJ2-2, with 9 bases lining up with TRBD2. The CDR3 loop spans 14 amino acids. Germline CDR1 is SNHLY and CDR2 is FYNNEI. The junction had 7 bases not matched to a gene; V was cut back by 7 bases and J by 7 bases. CDR3 sequence (DNA): TGTGCCAGCATGCTAGCGGGAAGGATCGGGGAGCTGTTTTTT. This gives the protein CASMLAGRIGELFF.

The chain carries TRBV6-6 and TRBJ2-1, with 8 bases fitting TRBD2. Trimming cost V 0 bases and J 8 bases; bases outside gene matches: 9. The germline gives CDR1 MNHNY, CDR2 SVGAGI (reference sequence). The CDR3 has 16 amino acids. CDR3 protein: CASSYSTGGPFYEQFF. CDR3 nucleotides: TGTGCCAGCAGTTACTCGACGGGAGGGCCTTTCTATGAGCAGTTCTTC.

This clone was seen only a few times. V gene TRBV4-1 combines with J gene TRBJ1-4; D is unresolved. This CDR3 contains 15 residues. The V gene's germline CDR1 is MGHRA and CDR2 YSYEKL. V gave up 1 base and J gave up 5 bases, with 11 bases separating them. The chain's CDR3 is CASSQVDRLNEKLFF. The CDR3 DNA is TGCGCCAGCAGCCAAGTAGACCGGCTGAATGAAAAACTGTTTTTT.

The V gene is TRBV30, the J gene TRBJ1-1; 8 bases fit TRBD1. The CDR3 contains 11 residues. Germline CDR1 reads GTSNPN; CDR2 reads SVGIG (reference sequence). J lost 8 bases, V lost 3 bases, and 2 bases had no gene match. The CDR3 here is CAWSRGPEAFF. As DNA, the CDR3 is TGTGCCTGGAGCAGGGGGCCCGAAGCTTTCTTT.

The chain joins TRBV4-2 to TRBJ1-1; D is undetermined. The germline gives CDR1 LGHNA, CDR2 YNFKEQ. Deletions cut 4 bases from V and 0 bases from J, with 12 bases between. The CDR3 is 15 residues long. Here the CDR3 reads CASSPVDGLNTEAFF. The CDR3 bases are TGTGCCAGCAGCCCCGTGGACGGGCTGAACACTGAAGCTTTCTTT.

The chain couples TRBV27 to TRBJ2-1, with D possibly matching TRBD1 (6 bases). From germline, CDR1 is MNHEY and CDR2 SMNVEV (reference sequence). The V and J ends lost 0 bases and 12 bases respectively, with 12 bases between them. The CDR3 loop spans 13 amino acids. The DNA of the CDR3 is TGTGCCAGCAGTTTATCAGGGGGTAACGGGCAGTTCTTC. Its protein is CASSLSGGNGQFF.

In this sample, this clone turned up a few times. This chain connects TRBV27 to TRBJ2-7; D is unresolved. Trimming shortened V by 5 bases and J by 6 bases, and 11 bases separated the two germline ends. This CDR3 spans 12 amino acids. The V gene's germline CDR1 is MNHEY and CDR2 SMNVEV (reference sequence). The CDR3 loop reads CASSPLGTEQYF. CDR3 in DNA: TGTGCCAGCAGTCCGCTAGGCACCGAGCAGTACTTC.

This clone was seen a handful of times. The chain joins TRBV29-1 to TRBJ1-5; D call uncertain. V was trimmed by 7 bases and J by 2 bases, leaving 9 bases between them. The CDR3 is 12 residues long. In germline, CDR1 is SQVTM, CDR2 ANQGSEA. CDR3: CSASDGNQPQHF. The CDR3 nucleotides are TGCAGCGCCAGCGACGGCAATCAGCCCCAGCATTTT.

The chain joins TRBV27 to TRBJ1-2; perhaps TRBD1 as D (6 bases). CDR1 is MNHEY and CDR2 is SMNVEV in the germline V gene (reference sequence). V lost 6 bases and J lost 6, with 8 bases in between. CDR3 length equals 11 residues. DNA of the CDR3: TGTGCCAGCAGAAACAGGGATGGCTACACCTTC. It specifies CASRNRDGYTF.

CDR3 DNA: TGTGCCAGCAGCTTAGTGGGTGTTGGGACTATTTCCTACGAGCAGTACTTC. It translates to CASSLVGVGTISYEQYF. The rearrangement joins TRBV7-9 to TRBJ2-7, with 7 bases aligning to TRBD2. Unmatched junction bases numbered 10, after V lost 1 base and J lost 1 base. Looked up from germline, CDR1 is SEHNR and CDR2 is FQNEAQ (reference sequence). The CDR3 length is 17 residues.

V and J are TRBV6-1 and TRBJ2-2; 7 bases match TRBD2. The J segment lost 15 bases and the V segment lost 9 bases, leaving 7 bases of the junction unmatched. Germline loops: CDR1 MNHNS, CDR2 SASEGT. The CDR3 is made up of 10 amino acids. This CDR3 is CASFFGGLFF. CDR3 DNA: TGTGCCAGTTTCTTCGGGGGGTTGTTTTTT.